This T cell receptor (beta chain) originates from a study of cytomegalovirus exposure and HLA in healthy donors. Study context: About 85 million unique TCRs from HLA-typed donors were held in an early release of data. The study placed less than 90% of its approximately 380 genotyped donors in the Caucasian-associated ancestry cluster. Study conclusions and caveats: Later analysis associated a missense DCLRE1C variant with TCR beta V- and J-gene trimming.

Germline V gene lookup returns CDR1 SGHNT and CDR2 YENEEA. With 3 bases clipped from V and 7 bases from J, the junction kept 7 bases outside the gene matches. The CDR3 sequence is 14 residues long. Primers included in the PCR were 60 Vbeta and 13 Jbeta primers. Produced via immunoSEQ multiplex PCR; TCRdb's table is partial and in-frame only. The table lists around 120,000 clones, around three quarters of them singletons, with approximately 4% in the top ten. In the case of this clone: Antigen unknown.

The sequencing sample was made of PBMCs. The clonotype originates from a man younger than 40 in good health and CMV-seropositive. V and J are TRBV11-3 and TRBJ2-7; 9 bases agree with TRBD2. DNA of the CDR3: TGTGCCAGCAGCTTCCGCGGGGGGGAGTCTGAGCAGTACTTC. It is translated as CASSFRGGESEQYF.